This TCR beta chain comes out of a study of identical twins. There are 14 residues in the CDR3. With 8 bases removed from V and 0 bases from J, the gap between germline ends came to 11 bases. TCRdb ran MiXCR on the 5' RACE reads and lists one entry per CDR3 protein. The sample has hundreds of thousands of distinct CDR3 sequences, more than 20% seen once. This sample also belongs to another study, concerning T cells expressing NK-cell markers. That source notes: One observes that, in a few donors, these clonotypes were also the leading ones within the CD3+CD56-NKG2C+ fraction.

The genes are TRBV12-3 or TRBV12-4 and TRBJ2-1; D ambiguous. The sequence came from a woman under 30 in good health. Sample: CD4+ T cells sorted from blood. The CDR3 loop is CASLRSTSYNEQFF. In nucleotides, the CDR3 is TGTGCCAGCCTGAGGAGTACCTCCTACAATGAGCAGTTCTTC.